The 2 T cell receptor beta chains listed next were all sequenced from one sample in a study of graft-versus-host responses after intestinal transplantation (dated by TCRdb to 2020 to 2023). The label giving this sample's time point can be read as: cells obtained before transplantation from donor or recipient. What these receptors recognize is not known. The library was generated by the immunoSEQ multiplex PCR assay. The clones in this table, taken by TCRdb from immuneACCESS, are in-frame only. Not every clone is retained; where verified, under half of the shortfall comes from an unresolved V gene, and the cause of the rest is unknown. The sample includes some 81,000 clones, with about 89% observed a single time. Roughly 0.37% of the sample comes from the top ten. Material: unstimulated CD4+ T cells sorted from spleen or lymph node cells, obtained before intestinal transplant. The receptors derive from a human donor who received an intestinal transplant.

V and J are TRBV4-2 and TRBJ2-2, with 7 bases fitting TRBD1. The V gene end was trimmed by 0 bases and the J gene end by 4 bases; junction bases not matched to a gene: 8. CDR1 LGHNA and CDR2 YNFKEQ come from the germline V gene. This CDR3 contains 17 residues. The DNA of the CDR3 is TGTGCCAGCAGCCAAGACGAGGGGGCTTTCCTCACCGGGGAGCTGTTTTTT. Its translation is CASSQDEGAFLTGELFF.

The chain combines TRBV7-2 with TRBJ2-5; tentatively, D is TRBD2 (7 bases). CDR1 and CDR2 from the germline V gene are SGHTA and FQGNSA. CDR3 length: 18 amino acids. V gave up 6 bases and J gave up 0 bases, with 23 bases separating them. The CDR3 reads CASSRTRGARTYQETQYF. DNA for the CDR3: TGTGCCAGCAGTCGAACCCGGGGGGCCCGGACGTACCAAGAGACCCAGTACTTC.